What follows are 25 T cell receptor beta chains derived from one specimen sequenced in a study of blood T cell repertoires in COVID-19. Profiling relied on immunoSEQ multiplex PCR, and the TCRdb table lists in-frame clones only, not all of them. The table includes 120,000 to 150,000 clones, 60% to 85% detected once. Specimen: peripheral blood. Every receptor here comes from a man aged 45-65 years with active or convalescent COVID-19.

This chain uses TRBV7-3 with TRBJ2-1; 7 bases agree with TRBD2. With V trimmed by 2 bases and J by 4 bases, 5 bases remained unmatched. The CDR3 spans 15 residues. CDR1 is SGHTA, CDR2 FQGTGA, per germline. The CDR3 reads CASSLSSGGYNEQFF. CDR3 nucleotides: TGTGCCAGCAGCTTATCTAGCGGAGGGTACAATGAGCAGTTCTTC.

This sequence joins TRBV4-1 and TRBJ1-2, with a tentative D call TRBD1 (6 bases). This CDR3 spans 17 amino acids. Trimming took 1 base from V and 2 from J, leaving 17 bases between them. Germline V gene lookup returns CDR1 MGHRA and CDR2 YSYEKL. The CDR3 DNA is TGCGCCAGCAGCCAAGTTCCGACCTTGACAGGAAACTATGGCTACACCTTC. As protein: CASSQVPTLTGNYGYTF.

J is TRBJ2-3 and V is TRBV7-9; D is perhaps TRBD1 (6 bases). The CDR3 spans 13 residues. Trimming stripped 5 bases from V and 2 bases from J, with 8 bases between. Germline V gives CDR1 SEHNR, CDR2 FQNEAQ (reference sequence). CDR3 protein: CASSPGVTDTQYF. For the CDR3, the DNA is TGTGCCAGCAGCCCAGGGGTCACAGATACGCAGTATTTT.

This chain uses TRBV6-5 with TRBJ2-3; 12 nucleotides line up with TRBD2. Germline assignment: CDR1 MNHEY and CDR2 SVGAGI. V shed 6 bases and J 5 bases; nucleotides not matched to a gene: 6. CDR3 size: 15 residues. The CDR3: CASSLAGGPKDTQYF. CDR3 nucleotides: TGTGCCAGCAGCCTAGCGGGAGGGCCAAAAGATACGCAGTATTTT.

This sequence joins TRBV19 and TRBJ1-1, with D unclear. The V end was cut by 5 bases, the J end by 5 bases, with 12 bases between. CDR1 is LNHDA, CDR2 SQIVND, per germline (reference sequence). The CDR3 has 13 residues. The CDR3 sequence is CASSANTVTEAFF. The CDR3 DNA sequence: TGTGCCAGTAGTGCAAACACAGTTACTGAAGCTTTCTTT.

The sample holds a few counts of this clone. The genes are TRBV27 and TRBJ2-7, with TRBD2 matching 11 bases. V shed 8 bases, J shed 4 bases, and the junction held 7 bases outside the gene matches. The CDR3 is 14 residues long. Germline loops: CDR1 MNHEY, CDR2 SMNVEV (reference sequence). The DNA for the CDR3 is TGTGCCAGCTCCGGACTAGCGGGTTTATACGAGCAGTACTTC. Its protein is CASSGLAGLYEQYF.

This rearrangement joins TRBV28 to TRBJ2-5; maybe TRBD2 (5 bases). From germline, CDR1 is MDHEN and CDR2 SYDVKM. V shed 7 bases and J shed 0 bases, with 24 bases lying between them. CDR3 length: 18 residues. CDR3 amino acids: CASKSHNDPLRDQETQYF. DNA for the CDR3: TGTGCCAGCAAGTCCCATAACGACCCCCTGCGGGACCAAGAGACCCAGTACTTC.

V and J are TRBV6-5 and TRBJ1-5; 8 nucleotides align to TRBD1. Germline trimming cut 7 bases from V and 7 bases from J; bases unmatched to any gene: 9. CDR1 and CDR2 from the germline V gene are MNHEY and SVGAGI. The CDR3 has 14 residues. CDR3 loop: CASNPGTGGQPQHF. CDR3 coding DNA: TGTGCCAGCAACCCCGGGACAGGAGGGCAGCCCCAGCATTTT.

The J gene is TRBJ2-7, the V gene TRBV7-2; D is perhaps TRBD2 (6 bases). CDR1 and CDR2 from the germline V gene are SGHTA and FQGNSA. This CDR3 has 15 residues. The V and J ends lost 0 bases and 4 bases respectively, with 13 bases between them. The CDR3 bases are TGTGCCAGCAGCTTAGCGGGAGGAAGCGGATACGAGCAGTACTTC. This encodes CASSLAGGSGYEQYF.

This rearrangement joins TRBV11-3 to TRBJ2-7; perhaps TRBD2 as D (5 bases). The germline gives CDR1 SGHNT, CDR2 YENEEA. The CDR3 has 14 residues. Trimming cost V 1 base and J 0 bases, with 7 bases left between them. CDR3 amino acids: CASSLGGSSYEQYF. The DNA for the CDR3 is TGTGCCAGCAGCTTAGGAGGGAGCTCCTACGAGCAGTACTTC. Full variable domain (outside the CDR3, taken from reference TRBV11-3 and TRBJ2-7): EAGVVQSPRYKIIEKKQPVAFWCNPISGHNTLYWYLQNLGQGPELLIRYENEEAVDDSQLPKDRFSAERLKGVDSTLKIQPAELGDSAVYLCASSLGGSSYEQYFGPGTRLTVT.

J is TRBJ2-5 and V is TRBV5-5; D may be TRBD2 (5 bases). CDR3 length: 15 amino acids. Trimming shortened V by 4 bases and J by 5 bases, and 18 bases separated the two germline ends. Germline V CDR1 and CDR2: SGHKS, YYEKEE (reference sequence). CDR3 residues: CASSPPGVQRETQYF. The CDR3 DNA reads as TGTGCCAGCAGCCCACCGGGTGTCCAGCGGGAGACCCAGTACTTC.

Remarks on this clone: This sample also contains other DNA sequences that code for the same CDR3. The chain couples TRBV11-2 to TRBJ2-1; D might be TRBD1 (5 bases). The V end lost 1 base, the J end lost 9 bases, and 10 bases lay between the germline ends. CDR1 and CDR2 (germline): SGHAT, FQNNGV. CDR3 length: 13 residues. This CDR3 is CASSLVRQGEQFF. In DNA form, the CDR3 reads TGTGCCAGCAGCTTAGTCCGGCAGGGTGAGCAGTTCTTC. Supplemented by reference TRBV11-2 and TRBJ2-1, the full variable domain reads EAGVAQSPRYKIIEKRQSVAFWCNPISGHATLYWYQQILGQGPKLLIQFQNNGVVDDSQLPKDRFSAERLKGVDSTLKIQPAKLEDSAVYLCASSLVRQGEQFFGPGTRLTVL.

This clone was seen a single time. This chain uses TRBV28 with TRBJ1-4; 8 bases align to TRBD1. The CDR3 is 16 amino acids. Losses at the gene ends were 4 bases for V and 5 bases for J; bases not matched to a gene: 9. The germline V gene has CDR1 MDHEN and CDR2 SYDVKM. The CDR3 protein is CASSSGPGQVNEKLFF. CDR3 sequence (DNA): TGTGCCAGCAGTTCGGGCCCGGGACAGGTGAATGAAAAACTGTTTTTT.

The genes are TRBV11-2 and TRBJ2-1; 11 positions agree with TRBD2. V shed 5 bases and J 4 bases; nucleotides not matched to a gene: 4. Per the germline V gene, CDR1 is SGHAT and CDR2 is FQNNGV. This CDR3 has 15 amino acids. The CDR3 sequence is CASSRTSGPYNEQFF. In DNA form, the CDR3 reads TGTGCCAGCAGCCGGACTAGCGGGCCGTACAATGAGCAGTTCTTC.

The rearrangement links TRBV2 to TRBJ2-2; maybe TRBD2 (6 bases). Germline V CDR1 and CDR2: SNHLY, FYNNEI. The CDR3 spans 15 residues. With 3 bases removed from V and 1 base from J, the gap between germline ends came to 9 bases. CDR3 region: CASSESGLNTGELFF. The CDR3 DNA sequence: TGTGCCAGCAGTGAGAGCGGGTTGAACACCGGGGAGCTGTTTTTT.

The chain uses TRBV3-1 (or the pseudogene TRBV3-2) and TRBJ1-1; tentatively, D is TRBD1 (5 bases). Germline lookup yields CDR1 LGHDT and CDR2 YNNKEL (reference sequence). This CDR3 has 15 amino acids. V was pared by 4 bases and J by 3 bases, with 15 bases between. CDR3 bases: TGTGCCAGCAGCCCTCCGGGCAGGGCGGACACTGAAGCTTTCTTT. Translation gives CASSPPGRADTEAFF.

The V call is TRBV3-1 (or the pseudogene TRBV3-2), the J call TRBJ2-7; 9 nucleotides match TRBD1. Trimming removed 4 bases from V and 3 bases from J; junction bases left unmatched: 7. The CDR3 extends over 15 amino acids. CDR1 and CDR2 (germline): LGHDT, YNNKEL (reference sequence). CDR3 amino acids: CASSPGDRGYYEQYF. The CDR3 DNA sequence: TGTGCCAGCAGCCCGGGCGACAGGGGGTACTACGAGCAGTACTTC.

This clone came up once. The chain employs TRBV6-5 and TRBJ2-1; D is ambiguous. Germline CDR1 is MNHEY and CDR2 is SVGAGI. Trimming took off 7 bases at V and 0 bases at J, with 13 bases between the two ends. The CDR3 loop spans 15 amino acids. The CDR3 DNA reads TGTGCCAGCATGAAGACTTTGAGCTCCTACAATGAGCAGTTCTTC. Translation: CASMKTLSSYNEQFF.

The CDR3 region is CASRIAGAGPSYEQYF. The DNA for the CDR3 is TGTGCCAGCAGAATAGCGGGAGCGGGCCCCTCCTACGAGCAGTACTTC. The V and J genes are TRBV6-4 and TRBJ2-7; 9 nucleotides align to TRBD2. With 6 bases clipped from V and 0 bases from J, the junction kept 9 bases outside the gene matches. CDR3 length equals 16 residues. Germline V CDR1 and CDR2: MRHNA, SNTAGT.

This chain links TRBV5-4 with TRBJ2-3; D possibly corresponds to TRBD2 (6 bases). V was pared by 2 bases and J by 0 bases, with 10 bases between. The CDR3 loop spans 15 amino acids. Germline CDR1 and CDR2: SGHNT and YYREEE (reference sequence). CDR3 bases: TGTGCCAGCAGCTTTTCTAGCGTTAGCACAGATACGCAGTATTTT. Translated: CASSFSSVSTDTQYF. Together with reference TRBV5-4 and TRBJ2-3, the CDR3 gives the full variable domain: ETGVTQSPTHLIKTRGQQVTLRCSSQSGHNTVSWYQQALGQGPQFIFQYYREEENGRGNFPPRFSGLQFPNYSSELNVNALELDDSALYLCASSFSSVSTDTQYFGPGTRLTVL.

The chain uses TRBV27 and TRBJ2-1; 9 bases map to TRBD2. The CDR3 spans 16 residues. Germline V gene sequence: CDR1 MNHEY, CDR2 SMNVEV (reference sequence). V lost 5 bases and J lost 1; bases outside the gene matches: 6. The DNA of the CDR3 is TGTGCCAGCAGTCCCCGAGCGGGAGGATCCTACAATGAGCAGTTCTTC. This encodes CASSPRAGGSYNEQFF.

This chain connects TRBV28 to TRBJ2-2; 7 bases agree with TRBD1. The germline CDR1 and CDR2 sequences are MDHEN and SYDVKM. The CDR3 contains 15 residues. Trimming at V came to 6 bases and at J to 2 bases, leaving 6 bases not matched to a gene. The CDR3 is CASRNYRGNTGELFF. In DNA form, the CDR3 reads TGTGCCAGCAGGAACTACAGGGGAAACACCGGGGAGCTGTTTTTT.

The chain links TRBV28 to TRBJ1-1, with D perhaps matching TRBD1 (5 bases). CDR1 and CDR2 (germline): MDHEN, SYDVKM. The V end was cut by 10 bases, the J end by 1 base, with 10 bases between. This CDR3 is built from 12 residues. This CDR3 reads CATLTANTEAFF. The CDR3 nucleotides are TGTGCCACGCTGACAGCGAACACTGAAGCTTTCTTT. Supplemented by reference TRBV28 and TRBJ1-1, the full variable domain reads DVKVTQSSRYLVKRTGEKVFLECVQDMDHENMFWYRQDPGLGLRLIYFSYDVKMKEKGDIPEGYSVSREKKERFSLILESASTNQTSMYLCATLTANTEAFFGQGTRLTVV.

This clone was picked up one time. The J gene is TRBJ1-1, the V gene TRBV6-1, with 7 bases matching TRBD1. Germline trimming cut 4 bases from V and 2 bases from J; bases unmatched to any gene: 10. Germline V CDR1 and CDR2: MNHNS, SASEGT. CDR3 length: 16 residues. The CDR3 reads CASSATSGTANTEAFF. The CDR3 coding sequence is TGTGCCAGCAGTGCTACCTCCGGGACAGCCAACACTGAAGCTTTCTTT.

This rearrangement joins TRBV27 to TRBJ2-7, with TRBD2 identical over 13 bases. The CDR3 sequence is 15 residues long. After removal of 5 bases from V and 2 bases from J, the junction contained 3 bases not matched to a gene. Germline lookup yields CDR1 MNHEY and CDR2 SMNVEV (reference sequence). CDR3 DNA sequence: TGTGCCAGCAGTCTGACTAGCGGGAGGACCTACGAGCAGTACTTC. This sequence encodes CASSLTSGRTYEQYF.